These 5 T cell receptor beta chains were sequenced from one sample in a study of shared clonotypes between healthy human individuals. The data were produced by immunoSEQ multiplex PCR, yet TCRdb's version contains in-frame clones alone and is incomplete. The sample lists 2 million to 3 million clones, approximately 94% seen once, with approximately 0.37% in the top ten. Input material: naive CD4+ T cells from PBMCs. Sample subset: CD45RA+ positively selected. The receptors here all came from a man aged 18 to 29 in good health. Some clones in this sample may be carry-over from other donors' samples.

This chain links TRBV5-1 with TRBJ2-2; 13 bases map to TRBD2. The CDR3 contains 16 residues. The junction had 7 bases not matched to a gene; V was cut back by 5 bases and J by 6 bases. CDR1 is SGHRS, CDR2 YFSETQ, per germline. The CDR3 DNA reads TGCGCCAGCAGTGGACTAGCGGGAGTCCTCCCCGGGGAGCTGTTTTTT. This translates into CASSGLAGVLPGELFF. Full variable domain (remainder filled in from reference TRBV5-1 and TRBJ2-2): KAGVTQTPRYLIKTRGQQVTLSCSPISGHRSVSWYQQTPGQGLQFLFEYFSETQRNKGNFPGRFSGRQFSNSRSEMNVSTLELGDSALYLCASSGLAGVLPGELFFGEGSRLTVL.

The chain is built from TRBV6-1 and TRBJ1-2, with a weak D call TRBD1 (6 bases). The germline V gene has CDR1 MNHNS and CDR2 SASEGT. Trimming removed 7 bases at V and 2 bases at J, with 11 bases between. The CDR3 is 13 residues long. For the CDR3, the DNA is TGTGCCAGCATGGACAGAGCAAACTATGGCTACACCTTC. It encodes CASMDRANYGYTF.

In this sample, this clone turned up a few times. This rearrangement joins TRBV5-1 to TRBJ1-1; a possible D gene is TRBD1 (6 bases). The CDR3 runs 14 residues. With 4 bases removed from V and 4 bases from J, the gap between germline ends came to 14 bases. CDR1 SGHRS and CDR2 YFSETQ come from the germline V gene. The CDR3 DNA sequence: TGCGCCAGCAGCGGGGACATGGCGATCACTGAAGCTTTCTTT. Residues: CASSGDMAITEAFF. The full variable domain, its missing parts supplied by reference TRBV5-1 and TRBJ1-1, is KAGVTQTPRYLIKTRGQQVTLSCSPISGHRSVSWYQQTPGQGLQFLFEYFSETQRNKGNFPGRFSGRQFSNSRSEMNVSTLELGDSALYLCASSGDMAITEAFFGQGTRLTVV.

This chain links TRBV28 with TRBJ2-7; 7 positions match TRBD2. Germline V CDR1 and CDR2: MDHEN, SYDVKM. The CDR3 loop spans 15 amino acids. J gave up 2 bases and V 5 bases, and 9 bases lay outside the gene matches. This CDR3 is CASSQPGGRAYEQYF. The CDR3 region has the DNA TGTGCCAGCAGTCAGCCCGGGGGGAGGGCCTACGAGCAGTACTTC.

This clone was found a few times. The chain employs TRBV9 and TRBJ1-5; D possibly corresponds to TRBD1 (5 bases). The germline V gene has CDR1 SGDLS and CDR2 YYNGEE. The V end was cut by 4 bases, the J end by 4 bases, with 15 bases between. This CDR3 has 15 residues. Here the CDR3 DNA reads TGTGCCAGCAGCCTCCGGGACGGACCTAATCAGCCCCAGCATTTT. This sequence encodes CASSLRDGPNQPQHF.